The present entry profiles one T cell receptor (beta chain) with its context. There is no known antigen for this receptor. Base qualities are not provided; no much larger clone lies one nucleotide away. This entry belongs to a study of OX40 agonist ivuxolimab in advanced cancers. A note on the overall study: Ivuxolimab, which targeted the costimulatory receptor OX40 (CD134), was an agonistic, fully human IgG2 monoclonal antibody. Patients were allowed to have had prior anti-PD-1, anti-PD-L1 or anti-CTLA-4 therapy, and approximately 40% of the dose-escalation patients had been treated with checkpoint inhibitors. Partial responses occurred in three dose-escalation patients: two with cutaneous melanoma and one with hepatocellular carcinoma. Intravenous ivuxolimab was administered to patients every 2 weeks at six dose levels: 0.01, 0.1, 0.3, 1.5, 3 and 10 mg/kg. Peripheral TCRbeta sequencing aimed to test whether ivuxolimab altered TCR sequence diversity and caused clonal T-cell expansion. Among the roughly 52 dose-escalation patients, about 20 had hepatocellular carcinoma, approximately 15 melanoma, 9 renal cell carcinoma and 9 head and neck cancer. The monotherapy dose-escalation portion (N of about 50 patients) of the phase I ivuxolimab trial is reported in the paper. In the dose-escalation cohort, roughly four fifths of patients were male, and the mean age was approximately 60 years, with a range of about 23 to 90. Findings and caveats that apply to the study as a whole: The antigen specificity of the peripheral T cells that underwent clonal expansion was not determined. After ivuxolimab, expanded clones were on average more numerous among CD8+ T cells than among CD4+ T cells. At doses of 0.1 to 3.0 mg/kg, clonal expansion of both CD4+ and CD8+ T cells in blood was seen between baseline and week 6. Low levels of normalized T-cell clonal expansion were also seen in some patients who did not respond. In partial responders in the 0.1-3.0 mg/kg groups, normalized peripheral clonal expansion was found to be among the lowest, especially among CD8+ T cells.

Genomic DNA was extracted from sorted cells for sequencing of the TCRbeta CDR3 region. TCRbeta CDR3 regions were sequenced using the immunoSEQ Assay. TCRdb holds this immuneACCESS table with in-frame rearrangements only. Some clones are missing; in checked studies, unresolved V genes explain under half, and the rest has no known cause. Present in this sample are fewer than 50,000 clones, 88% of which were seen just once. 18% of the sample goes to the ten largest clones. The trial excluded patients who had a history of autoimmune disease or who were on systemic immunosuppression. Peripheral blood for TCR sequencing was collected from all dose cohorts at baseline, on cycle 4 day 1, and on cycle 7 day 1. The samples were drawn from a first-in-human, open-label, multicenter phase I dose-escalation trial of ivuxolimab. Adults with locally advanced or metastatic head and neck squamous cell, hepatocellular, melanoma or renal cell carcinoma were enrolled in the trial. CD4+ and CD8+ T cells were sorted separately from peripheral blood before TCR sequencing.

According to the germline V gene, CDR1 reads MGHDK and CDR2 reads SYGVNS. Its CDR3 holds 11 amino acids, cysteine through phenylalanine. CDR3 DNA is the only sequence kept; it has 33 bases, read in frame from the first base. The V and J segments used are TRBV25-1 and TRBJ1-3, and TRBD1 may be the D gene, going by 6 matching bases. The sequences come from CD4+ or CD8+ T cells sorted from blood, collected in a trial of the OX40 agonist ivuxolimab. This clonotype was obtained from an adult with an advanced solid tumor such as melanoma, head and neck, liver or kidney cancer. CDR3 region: CPPGAGNTIYF. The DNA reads TGTCCTCCAGGGGCTGGAAACACCATATATTTT.